Here is one TCR beta chain with its context. Antigen unknown. TCRdb reanalysed the reads using MiXCR and keeps one entry per CDR3 protein. Among under 450,000 distinct CDR3 sequences, about a third were seen once, and the ten largest hold approximately 12%. This sample stems from a study of T cell repertoires in cytomegalovirus infection. Whole-study context: Selection of CMV epitopes for the study included recently identified HLA-C-restricted and well-studied HLA-B-restricted ones. It was the public TCR beta signatures that indicated both CMV infection and matching HLA type.

Germline V gene data show CDR1 as LGHNA and CDR2 as YSLEER. V lost 0 bases to trimming and J lost 0 bases; unmatched junction nucleotides: 3. The CDR3 spans 16 residues. Points from the study as a whole: Pooled public TCR beta family frequency picked out CMV carriers with the relevant HLA. Within the response measured ex vivo, HLA-C-restricted CMV-specific TCR beta clonotypes were dominant.

The rearrangement joins TRBV4-3 to TRBJ2-7; 9 bases align to TRBD1. The sample in question was cultured PBMCs, obtained from culture after CMV antigen stimulation. The source of this sequence is a human donor in good health (CMV status not recorded). Some clones in this sample may be carry-over from other donors' samples. CDR3 amino acids: CASSQEGTGFSYEQYF. In DNA, the CDR3 is TGCGCCAGCAGCCAAGAGGGGACAGGGTTCTCCTACGAGCAGTACTTC.